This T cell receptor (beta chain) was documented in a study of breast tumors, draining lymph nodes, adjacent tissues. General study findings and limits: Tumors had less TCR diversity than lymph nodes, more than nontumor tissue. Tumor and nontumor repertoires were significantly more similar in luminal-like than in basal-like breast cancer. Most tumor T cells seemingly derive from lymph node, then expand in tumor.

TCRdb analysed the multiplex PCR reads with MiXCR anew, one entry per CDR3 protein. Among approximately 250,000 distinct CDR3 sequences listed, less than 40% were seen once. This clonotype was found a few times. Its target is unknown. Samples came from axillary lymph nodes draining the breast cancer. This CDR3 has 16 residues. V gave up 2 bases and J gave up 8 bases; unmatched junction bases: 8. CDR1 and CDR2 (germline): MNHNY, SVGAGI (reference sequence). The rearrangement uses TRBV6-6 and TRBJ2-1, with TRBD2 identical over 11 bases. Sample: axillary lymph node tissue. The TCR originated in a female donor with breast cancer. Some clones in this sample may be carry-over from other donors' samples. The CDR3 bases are TGTGCCAGCAGTTACCCTACTAGCGGGAGTAGGGATGAGCAGTTCTTC. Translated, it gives CASSYPTSGSRDEQFF.